The rows below give T cell receptor beta chains drawn from one sample of a study of shared clonotypes between healthy human individuals. TCRdb's copy holds only in-frame clones and misses some; the assay was immunoSEQ multiplex PCR. The table shows about 1,900,000 clones, with about 95% occurring only once. The sample consisted of naive CD8+ T cells sorted from blood. The receptor source for this set is a man between 18 and 29 years old in good health. The CDR3 runs from the conserved cysteine through the conserved F or W. Fields, in order: D gene, J gene, V gene, clone size, CDR3 protein, CDR3 DNA. A D gene is named only where the DNA matches it firmly. Size is omitted from some rows. Given values are once, few, many or a class for expanded clones.

d_gene: .
j_gene: TRBJ1-6
v_gene: TRBV4-1
abundance: few
CDR3aa: CASVVSGVGNSPLHF
CDR3nt: TGCGCCAGCGTTGTCTCAGGGGTGGGAAATTCACCCCTCCACTTT

d_gene: .
j_gene: TRBJ2-7
v_gene: TRBV27
abundance: .
CDR3aa: CASSLSPGGTYEQYF
CDR3nt: TGTGCCAGCAGTTTAAGTCCTGGGGGAACCTACGAGCAGTACTTC

d_gene: .
j_gene: TRBJ1-2
v_gene: TRBV27
abundance: .
CDR3aa: CASRQGLLGYTF
CDR3nt: TGTGCCAGCAGGCAGGGGCTCCTTGGCTACACCTTC

d_gene: TRBD1
j_gene: TRBJ2-7
v_gene: TRBV7-9
abundance: .
CDR3aa: CASSARDRDFEQYF
CDR3nt: TGTGCCAGCAGCGCCCGGGACAGGGACTTCGAGCAGTACTTC

d_gene: .
j_gene: TRBJ2-7
v_gene: TRBV2
abundance: .
CDR3aa: CASLGTRDTPSYEQYF
CDR3nt: TGTGCCTCACTAGGGACCAGGGATACCCCTTCCTACGAGCAGTACTTC

d_gene: .
j_gene: TRBJ2-7
v_gene: TRBV15
abundance: .
CDR3aa: CATSRIGGSYEQYF
CDR3nt: TGTGCCACCAGCAGAATTGGCGGCTCCTACGAGCAGTACTTC

d_gene: .
j_gene: TRBJ2-5
v_gene: TRBV9
abundance: .
CDR3aa: CASSTTRGTTQYF
CDR3nt: TGTGCCAGCAGCACCACTAGGGGCACGACCCAGTACTTC

d_gene: .
j_gene: TRBJ2-5
v_gene: TRBV9
abundance: .
CDR3aa: CASSVDGGTGETQYF
CDR3nt: TGTGCCAGCAGCGTAGACGGGGGTACAGGGGAGACCCAGTACTTC

d_gene: .
j_gene: TRBJ1-4
v_gene: TRBV13
abundance: .
CDR3aa: CASSSNLDLDEKLFF
CDR3nt: TGTGCCAGCAGCTCGAACCTGGACCTAGATGAAAAACTGTTTTTT

d_gene: TRBD2
j_gene: TRBJ2-3
v_gene: TRBV28
abundance: .
CDR3aa: CASSPRLAGMDTQYF
CDR3nt: TGTGCCAGCAGTCCCCGACTAGCGGGAATGGATACGCAGTATTTT

d_gene: .
j_gene: TRBJ2-3
v_gene: TRBV13
abundance: .
CDR3aa: CASSFRTTPDTQYF
CDR3nt: TGTGCCAGCAGCTTTAGGACTACCCCAGATACGCAGTATTTT

d_gene: TRBD2
j_gene: TRBJ2-7
v_gene: TRBV6-5
abundance: .
CDR3aa: CASSSPLAAISYEQYF
CDR3nt: TGTGCCAGCAGTTCGCCGCTAGCGGCAATCTCCTACGAGCAGTACTTC

d_gene: TRBD2
j_gene: TRBJ2-7
v_gene: TRBV27
abundance: once
CDR3aa: CASSSRTSGSYEQYF
CDR3nt: TGTGCCAGCAGTTCAAGGACTAGCGGGAGTTACGAGCAGTACTTC

d_gene: .
j_gene: TRBJ2-5
v_gene: TRBV2
abundance: .
CDR3aa: CASSGIGAEETQYF
CDR3nt: TGTGCCAGCAGTGGTATAGGGGCGGAGGAGACCCAGTACTTC

d_gene: .
j_gene: TRBJ1-1
v_gene: TRBV4-1
abundance: .
CDR3aa: CASREGTEAFF
CDR3nt: TGTGCCAGCAGGGAGGGAACTGAAGCTTTCTTT

d_gene: TRBD1
j_gene: TRBJ1-4
v_gene: TRBV9
abundance: .
CDR3aa: CASSATGGGTNEKLFF
CDR3nt: TGTGCCAGCAGCGCTACAGGGGGCGGAACTAATGAAAAACTGTTTTTT

d_gene: .
j_gene: TRBJ2-2
v_gene: TRBV28
abundance: .
CDR3aa: CASSRVIPNTGELFF
CDR3nt: TGTGCCAGCTCCAGGGTGATTCCGAACACCGGGGAGCTGTTTTTT

d_gene: TRBD1
j_gene: TRBJ1-2
v_gene: TRBV10-3
abundance: .
CDR3aa: CAISERGQGFHGYTF
CDR3nt: TGTGCCATCAGTGAGAGAGGACAGGGGTTCCATGGCTACACCTTC

d_gene: .
j_gene: TRBJ2-7
v_gene: TRBV23-1
abundance: .
CDR3aa: CASRAGTTYEQYF
CDR3nt: TGCGCCAGCAGGGCAGGGACGACCTACGAGCAGTACTTC

d_gene: TRBD1
j_gene: TRBJ1-2
v_gene: TRBV19
abundance: .
CDR3aa: CASSEQGAPGYTF
CDR3nt: TGTGCCAGTAGTGAACAGGGGGCGCCTGGCTACACCTTC

d_gene: .
j_gene: TRBJ1-2
v_gene: TRBV7-9
abundance: .
CDR3aa: CASSLGEGTNYGYTF
CDR3nt: TGTGCCAGCAGCTTAGGGGAGGGCACTAACTATGGCTACACCTTC

d_gene: TRBD1
j_gene: TRBJ1-5
v_gene: TRBV23-1
abundance: .
CDR3aa: CASSPTGQGDQPQHF
CDR3nt: TGCGCCAGCAGTCCTACGGGACAGGGAGATCAGCCCCAGCATTTT

d_gene: TRBD2
j_gene: TRBJ2-1
v_gene: TRBV5-1
abundance: once
CDR3aa: CASSLWLAGSSYNEQFF
CDR3nt: TGCGCCAGCAGCTTGTGGCTAGCGGGATCCTCCTACAATGAGCAGTTCTTC

d_gene: .
j_gene: TRBJ2-7
v_gene: TRBV5-6
abundance: .
CDR3aa: CASSLGQGLYEQYF
CDR3nt: TGTGCCAGCAGCTTGGGGCAGGGACTCTACGAGCAGTACTTC

d_gene: .
j_gene: TRBJ1-2
v_gene: TRBV6-5
abundance: .
CDR3aa: CASSYSAGIGYGYTF
CDR3nt: TGTGCCAGCAGTTACTCGGCAGGGATCGGCTATGGCTACACCTTC

d_gene: TRBD2
j_gene: TRBJ2-1
v_gene: TRBV10-1
abundance: .
CDR3aa: CASSRTSEGLNNEQFF
CDR3nt: TGCGCCAGCAGCCGGACTAGCGAAGGTTTGAACAATGAGCAGTTCTTC

d_gene: .
j_gene: TRBJ2-7
v_gene: TRBV12-5
abundance: .
CDR3aa: CASGLTEGYEQYF
CDR3nt: TGTGCTAGTGGTTTAACAGAGGGGTACGAGCAGTACTTC

d_gene: .
j_gene: TRBJ1-1
v_gene: TRBV2
abundance: .
CDR3aa: CASRDLQSMNTEAFF
CDR3nt: TGTGCCAGCAGGGATCTACAGTCTATGAACACTGAAGCTTTCTTT

d_gene: .
j_gene: TRBJ2-3
v_gene: TRBV7-8
abundance: .
CDR3aa: CASSPPTAAITDTQYF
CDR3nt: TGTGCCAGCAGCCCCCCCACAGCGGCCATCACAGATACGCAGTATTTT

d_gene: .
j_gene: TRBJ1-1
v_gene: TRBV2
abundance: .
CDR3aa: CASSALGGAEAFF
CDR3nt: TGTGCCAGCAGTGCCCTAGGGGGGGCTGAAGCTTTCTTT

d_gene: .
j_gene: TRBJ2-7
v_gene: TRBV19
abundance: .
CDR3aa: CASSMGIVYEQYF
CDR3nt: TGTGCCAGTAGTATGGGTATCGTCTACGAGCAGTACTTC

d_gene: TRBD1
j_gene: TRBJ2-5
v_gene: TRBV28
abundance: .
CDR3aa: CASSSGQGAAETQYF
CDR3nt: TGTGCCAGCAGTTCGGGACAGGGGGCGGCAGAGACCCAGTACTTC